Presented here are 20 T cell receptor beta chains from one specimen sequenced in a study of T cell responses to AZD1222 COVID-19 vaccine. TCRdb's copy holds only in-frame clones and misses some; the assay was immunoSEQ multiplex PCR. The table shows 130,000 or so clones, with roughly 93% occurring only once. The sample here was peripheral blood, taken on day 0 of AZD1222 vaccination. Receptors were obtained from an adult in good health.

This chain connects TRBV4-3 to TRBJ2-7; TRBD2 matches 8 bases. Trimming took 0 bases from V and 4 from J; bases not matched to a gene: 5. The CDR3 length is 15 residues. Germline assignment: CDR1 LGHNA and CDR2 YSLEER. Here the CDR3 DNA reads TGCGCCAGCAGCCAAGATTCGGGGGGGCGTTACGAGCAGTACTTC. Translating gives CASSQDSGGRYEQYF.

The gene calls are TRBV18 and TRBJ2-1; possibly TRBD1 for D (6 bases). This CDR3 region has 15 residues. V lost 3 bases and J 6 bases, leaving 15 bases between the germline ends. The germline V gene encodes CDR1 KGHSH and CDR2 LQKENI. The CDR3 DNA is TGTGCCAGCTCACCCCCCACAGGGTGGGGCAATGAGCAGTTCTTC. Protein: CASSPPTGWGNEQFF. Complete variable domain (other parts from reference TRBV18 and TRBJ2-1): NAGVMQNPRHLVRRRGQEARLRCSPMKGHSHVYWYRQLPEEGLKFMVYLQKENIIDESGMPKERFSAEFPKEGPSILRIQQVVRGDSAAYFCASSPPTGWGNEQFFGPGTRLTVL.

This chain joins TRBV6-6 and TRBJ1-1, with D possibly matching TRBD1 (5 bases). V lost 0 bases and J 3 bases, leaving 14 bases between the germline ends. The length of the CDR3 is 16 residues. The V gene's germline CDR1 is MNHNY and CDR2 SVGAGI (reference sequence). DNA of the CDR3: TGTGCCAGCAGTTACTCGGGACCGCCGAGGGACACTGAAGCTTTCTTT. Protein product: CASSYSGPPRDTEAFF.

This chain links TRBV19 with TRBJ1-6; TRBD1 matches at 7 bases. Trimming cost V 7 bases and J 5 bases; bases outside gene matches: 8. Germline lookup yields CDR1 LNHDA and CDR2 SQIVND (reference sequence). The CDR3 covers 15 residues. The CDR3 loop reads CASTRSGGNNSPLHF. The DNA of the CDR3 is TGTGCCAGTACCCGATCAGGGGGAAATAATTCACCCCTCCACTTT.

J is TRBJ2-7 and V is TRBV25-1, with 9 bases lining up with TRBD1. The CDR3 is made up of 15 amino acids. Trimming cost V 2 bases and J 1 base; bases outside gene matches: 3. Germline V gene data show CDR1 as MGHDK and CDR2 as SYGVNS. Here the CDR3 reads CASSEPTGGSYEQYF. Written as DNA, the CDR3 is TGTGCCAGCAGTGAACCGACAGGGGGTTCCTACGAGCAGTACTTC.

The gene calls are TRBV12-3 or TRBV12-4 and TRBJ2-7, with D uncertain. The CDR3 totals 13 residues. V lost 4 bases, J lost 2 bases, and 9 bases lay in between. The CDR3: CASSWGDTYEQYF. The CDR3, as DNA: TGTGCCAGCAGTTGGGGTGACACCTACGAGCAGTACTTC.

This clone has more than one count but fewer than ten. The V and J genes are TRBV19 and TRBJ2-7, with 7 bases lining up with TRBD2. Trimming cost V 6 bases and J 4 bases; bases outside gene matches: 9. The CDR3 is made up of 14 amino acids. Per the germline V gene, CDR1 is LNHDA and CDR2 is SQIVND (reference sequence). CDR3 nucleotides: TGTGCCAGTAGGGGGGACTATCCCTTATACGAGCAGTACTTC. Its translation: CASRGDYPLYEQYF.

This chain links TRBV4-3 with TRBJ2-1, with 9 bases that match TRBD2. The length of the CDR3 is 16 residues. V shed 0 bases and J 11 bases; nucleotides not matched to a gene: 11. The V gene's germline CDR1 is LGHNA and CDR2 YSLEER. The CDR3 spells CASSQDRGTSPKQQFF. DNA for the CDR3: TGCGCCAGCAGCCAAGATAGAGGGACTAGCCCTAAACAGCAGTTCTTC.

The CDR3 reads CAAAGGKGEKLFF. CDR3 bases: TGTGCCGCTGCTGGGGGCAAGGGGGAAAAACTGTTTTTT. The chain recombines TRBV15 with TRBJ1-4; D is possibly TRBD1 (6 bases). CDR1 and CDR2 (germline): LNHNV, YYDKDF (reference sequence). The CDR3 sequence is 13 residues long. V dropped 11 bases and J dropped 8 bases, with 18 bases sitting between them.

The genes are TRBV9 and TRBJ2-1; D possibly corresponds to TRBD1 (6 bases). The ends were cut back, 4 bases at V and 9 bases at J, with 17 bases in the middle. There are 14 residues in the CDR3. Per the germline V gene, CDR1 is SGDLS and CDR2 is YYNGEE. CDR3 DNA: TGTGCCAGCAGCCGGAACAGGGCTAACGGTGAGCAGTTCTTC. Translating gives CASSRNRANGEQFF. The full variable domain, in which reference TRBV9 and TRBJ2-1 provide the parts outside the CDR3, is DSGVTQTPKHLITATGQRVTLRCSPRSGDLSVYWYQQSLDQGLQFLIQYYNGEERAKGNILERFSAQQFPDLHSELNLSSLELGDSALYFCASSRNRANGEQFFGPGTRLTVL.

The chain has TRBV29-1 and TRBJ1-1; the D gene is possibly TRBD1 (5 bases). This CDR3 region has 12 residues. The V end lost 2 bases, the J end lost 5 bases, and 9 bases lay between the germline ends. The V gene's germline CDR1 is SQVTM and CDR2 ANQGSEA. This CDR3 reads CSVEQGGTEAFF. Written as DNA, the CDR3 is TGCAGCGTTGAACAGGGAGGAACTGAAGCTTTCTTT.

The chain employs TRBV28 and TRBJ2-2; 12 positions match TRBD2. This CDR3 is 14 amino acids long. V trimming: 7 bases; J trimming: 7 bases; junction bases outside the gene matches: 4. Germline CDR1 and CDR2: MDHEN and SYDVKM. In DNA, the CDR3 is TGTGCCAGCATGGCTAGCGGGAGGGGCGGGGAGCTGTTTTTT. Residues: CASMASGRGGELFF.

The V gene is TRBV5-1, the J gene TRBJ1-1; D not certain. The V and J ends lost 0 bases and 11 bases respectively, with 17 bases between them. From germline, CDR1 is SGHRS and CDR2 YFSETQ. This CDR3 has 14 residues. CDR3 protein: CASSLGGTEGYAFF. CDR3 sequence (DNA): TGCGCCAGCAGCTTGGGTGGCACCGAAGGGTATGCTTTCTTT.

A single count supports this clone. The V gene is TRBV25-1, the J gene TRBJ2-3; 11 nucleotides align to TRBD1. J was trimmed by 4 bases and V by 5 bases; bases with no gene match: 2. This CDR3 has 14 residues. From germline, CDR1 is MGHDK and CDR2 SYGVNS. The CDR3 DNA reads TGTGCCAGCAGTCGGGACAGGGGGGCAGATACGCAGTATTTT. Protein product: CASSRDRGADTQYF.

The chain joins TRBV9 to TRBJ2-1; TRBD2 agrees at 7 bases. CDR1 is SGDLS, CDR2 YYNGEE, per germline. Trimming removed 3 bases from V and 7 bases from J; junction bases left unmatched: 13. This CDR3 has 16 residues. The CDR3 reads CASSDPQAGWHNEQFF. DNA for the CDR3: TGTGCCAGCAGCGACCCTCAAGCGGGATGGCATAATGAGCAGTTCTTC. Full variable domain (outside the CDR3, taken from reference TRBV9 and TRBJ2-1): DSGVTQTPKHLITATGQRVTLRCSPRSGDLSVYWYQQSLDQGLQFLIQYYNGEERAKGNILERFSAQQFPDLHSELNLSSLELGDSALYFCASSDPQAGWHNEQFFGPGTRLTVL.

The rearrangement uses TRBV12-3 or TRBV12-4 and TRBJ2-7, with 7 bases identical to TRBD2. V shed 7 bases and J 7 bases; nucleotides not matched to a gene: 7. The length of the CDR3 is 12 residues. The CDR3 is CASTRGGGEQYF. The CDR3 nucleotides are TGTGCCAGCACCCGGGGCGGGGGAGAGCAGTACTTC.

This chain uses TRBV5-3 with TRBJ1-1; tentative D call: TRBD1 (5 bases). TRBV5-3 is labeled an ORF, and its function is uncertain. The CDR3 extends over 13 amino acids. V lost 4 bases and J lost 1, with 8 bases in between. This CDR3 is CARSGRANTEAFF. The CDR3 nucleotides read TGTGCCAGAAGCGGCAGGGCGAACACTGAAGCTTTCTTT.

This chain uses TRBV9 with TRBJ1-1, with TRBD1 as a possible D gene (5 bases). The CDR3 sequence is 15 residues long. CDR1 is SGDLS and CDR2 is YYNGEE in the germline V gene. Trimming stripped 4 bases from V and 6 bases from J, with 19 bases between. The CDR3 loop reads CASSSHAGFPAEAFF. The CDR3 DNA follows: TGTGCCAGCAGCTCTCACGCAGGGTTTCCGGCTGAAGCTTTCTTT.

The gene calls are TRBV28 and TRBJ1-2; D gene uncertain. Looked up from germline, CDR1 is MDHEN and CDR2 is SYDVKM. The CDR3 is 11 amino acids. V was shortened by 1 base and J by 8 bases, with 5 bases between the two germline ends. The CDR3 DNA is TGTGCCAGCAGTTTATCCCGAGGCTACACCTTC. Encoded protein: CASSLSRGYTF.

The J gene is TRBJ2-7, the V gene TRBV3-1 (or the pseudogene TRBV3-2); D is unclear. CDR1 is LGHDT, CDR2 YNNKEL, per germline (reference sequence). The CDR3 has 12 residues. The V and J ends lost 2 bases and 4 bases respectively, with 6 bases between them. This chain's CDR3 is CASSQTWYEQYF. CDR3 nucleotide sequence: TGTGCCAGCAGCCAAACTTGGTACGAGCAGTACTTC.